This T cell receptor (beta chain) appears in the sequencing data of a study of cytomegalovirus exposure and HLA in healthy donors. Trimming removed 1 base from V and 9 bases from J; junction bases left unmatched: 9. The CDR3 runs 15 residues. Germline CDR1 reads SGHTA; CDR2 reads FQGNSA. Researchers ran the PCR with 60 Vbeta and 13 Jbeta primers. Data came from immunoSEQ multiplex PCR; TCRdb stores just in-frame clones and leaves some out. The sample yields roughly 220,000 clones, approximately 78% seen once. As regards this clone: Its antigen is still unknown.

General study points: Reports indicated that the classifier achieved high specificity and sensitivity in diagnosing cytomegalovirus status. Fewer N-insertions (relative to the approximately 670-donor mean) were reportedly seen in an Asian-associated ancestry cluster in a later analysis. Some 150 TCR beta chains were listed as cytomegalovirus-associated.

The sample was PBMCs. The chain joins TRBV7-2 to TRBJ2-7, with 10 bases identical to TRBD2. The sequence was obtained from a woman aged 40 to 55 in good health and CMV-seronegative. This CDR3 is CASSLEASSGRRQYF. CDR3 sequence (DNA): TGTGCCAGCAGCTTAGAGGCTTCTAGCGGGAGAAGGCAGTACTTC.